One and the same sample provided the 30 T cell receptor beta chains below, sequenced in a study of OX40 agonist ivuxolimab in advanced cancers. Using immunoSEQ multiplex PCR, the repertoire was profiled, and TCRdb retains in-frame clones only, with some absent. Here the sample spans approximately 68,000 clones, roughly 90% being singletons. The sample consisted of CD4+ or CD8+ T cells sorted from blood, taken in a trial of the OX40 agonist ivuxolimab. Source of these receptors: an adult with an advanced solid tumor such as melanoma, head and neck, liver or kidney cancer.

The CDR3 DNA reads TGTGCCAGCAGCTTATTGGGGAGGGGATCCTACAATGAGCAGTTCTTC. Its protein is CASSLLGRGSYNEQFF. V and J are TRBV11-2 and TRBJ2-1; the match to TRBD2 covers 7 bases. The germline V gene encodes CDR1 SGHAT and CDR2 FQNNGV. The CDR3 length is 16 residues. V lost 2 bases and J lost 1; bases outside the gene matches: 5.

The genes are TRBV19 and TRBJ1-2; D is ambiguous. CDR3 size: 15 residues. Germline CDR1 LNHDA, CDR2 SQIVND (reference sequence). Trimming removed 3 bases from V and 0 bases from J, with 11 bases in between. This chain's CDR3 is CASSIASGPNYGYTF. CDR3 sequence (DNA): TGTGCCAGTAGTATCGCGTCAGGTCCTAACTATGGCTACACCTTC.

The genes are TRBV19 and TRBJ1-5; possible D gene TRBD1, 6 bases. The germline V gene has CDR1 LNHDA and CDR2 SQIVND (reference sequence). V lost 6 bases and J lost 5, with 17 bases in between. The CDR3 extends over 15 amino acids. As DNA, the CDR3 is TGTGCCAGTAGCCCCTCCCGGGACACACATCAGCCCCAGCATTTT. Translation gives CASSPSRDTHQPQHF.

V is TRBV6-1 and J is TRBJ2-1; 11 bases map to TRBD2. The junction had 9 bases not matched to a gene; V was cut back by 1 base and J by 13 bases. The CDR3 runs 15 residues. Germline V gene lookup returns CDR1 MNHNS and CDR2 SASEGT. CDR3 sequence: CASSEVKTSGARQFF. In nucleotides, the CDR3 is TGTGCCAGCAGTGAAGTTAAGACTAGCGGGGCGCGACAGTTCTTC.

The chain uses TRBV30 and TRBJ2-7; 7 nucleotides agree with TRBD2. Germline V gene lookup returns CDR1 GTSNPN and CDR2 SVGIG (reference sequence). V lost 5 bases and J lost 3; bases outside the gene matches: 4. The CDR3 is 12 amino acids. CDR3 bases: TGTGCCTGGTCCGGGACTAACTACGAGCAGTACTTC. It is translated as CAWSGTNYEQYF.

The chain combines TRBV5-1 with TRBJ2-6, with unresolved D. V gave up 7 bases and J gave up 4 bases, with 12 bases separating them. This CDR3 has 14 residues. The germline V gene has CDR1 SGHRS and CDR2 YFSETQ. The CDR3 DNA sequence: TGCGCCAGCGTCCCAAGCTCCGGGGCCAACGTCCTGACTTTC. Translating it yields CASVPSSGANVLTF.

The chain joins TRBV7-9 to TRBJ2-7, with D unresolved. The CDR3 spans 14 residues. V gave up 3 bases and J gave up 3 bases, with 12 bases separating them. Germline CDR1 reads SEHNR; CDR2 reads FQNEAQ (reference sequence). The CDR3 DNA reads TGTGCCAGCAGCTTGGGATTTCAAAACTACGAGCAGTACTTC. Protein product: CASSLGFQNYEQYF.

V usage is TRBV7-3 and J usage is TRBJ2-1, with 8 bases lining up with TRBD1. Germline CDR1 is SGHTA and CDR2 is FQGTGA. This CDR3 contains 15 residues. Losses at the gene ends were 1 base for V and 12 bases for J; bases not matched to a gene: 11. The CDR3 loop reads CASSLMAQGALGQFF. The CDR3 nucleotides read TGTGCCAGCAGCTTAATGGCGCAGGGGGCCTTGGGGCAGTTCTTC.

V usage is TRBV7-2 and J usage is TRBJ2-1, with TRBD2 matching 9 bases. Germline CDR1 and CDR2: SGHTA and FQGNSA. J gave up 5 bases and V 4 bases, and 3 bases lay outside the gene matches. The length of the CDR3 is 14 residues. The CDR3 loop reads CASSYRLADNEQFF. The CDR3 DNA follows: TGTGCCAGCAGCTACCGACTAGCGGACAATGAGCAGTTCTTC.

This clone came up once. The chain recombines TRBV21-1 with TRBJ2-3. TRBV21-1 is tagged as a pseudogene. The CDR3 runs to 16 residues. As DNA, the CDR3 is TGTGCCAGCAGCAATGTCCCGGGGGCTAGCACAGATACGCAGTATTTT. Protein: CASSNVPGASTDTQYF.

The DNA for the CDR3 is TGTGCCAGCAGCTTAGGCGGGATCCCATACAATGAGCAGTTCTTC. Protein product: CASSLGGIPYNEQFF. The genes are TRBV7-3 and TRBJ2-1; possibly TRBD2 for D (6 bases). Per the germline V gene, CDR1 is SGHTA and CDR2 is FQGTGA. The CDR3 runs 15 residues. Trimming took 2 bases from V and 4 from J, leaving 12 bases between them.

The chain has TRBV5-4 and TRBJ2-3; 14 nucleotides line up with TRBD2. Trimming cost V 5 bases and J 2 bases; bases outside gene matches: 10. Per the germline V gene, CDR1 is SGHNT and CDR2 is YYREEE (reference sequence). This CDR3 comprises 18 residues. In nucleotides, the CDR3 is TGTGCCAGCAGTCCCAGACTAGCGGGGGGGCTTGCCACAGATACGCAGTATTTT. It encodes CASSPRLAGGLATDTQYF.

This chain connects TRBV30 to TRBJ2-5; no clear D. The germline gives CDR1 GTSNPN, CDR2 SVGIG (reference sequence). This CDR3 spans 12 amino acids. Trimming took 1 base from V and 5 from J, leaving 8 bases between them. Here the CDR3 reads CAWSASAETQYF. The CDR3 DNA is TGTGCCTGGAGTGCAAGCGCCGAGACCCAGTACTTC.

The J gene is TRBJ2-1, the V gene TRBV1. TRBV1 is flagged as a pseudogene. This CDR3 is built from 16 residues. CDR3: CTSSQAGAQWDNEQFF. CDR3 DNA sequence: TGCACCAGCAGCCAAGCCGGGGCTCAATGGGACAATGAGCAGTTCTTC.

The rearrangement links TRBV4-1 to TRBJ2-1; D is perhaps TRBD1 (5 bases). CDR1 MGHRA and CDR2 YSYEKL come from the germline V gene. The V and J ends lost 0 bases and 3 bases respectively, with 12 bases between them. This CDR3 region has 16 residues. CDR3 in amino acids: CASSQDLQGYYNEQFF. DNA of the CDR3: TGCGCCAGCAGCCAAGATCTTCAGGGTTACTACAATGAGCAGTTCTTC.

The chain has TRBV28 and TRBJ2-1; D not certain. This CDR3 is built from 14 residues. Germline values: CDR1 MDHEN, CDR2 SYDVKM. Trimming took 6 bases from V and 7 from J, leaving 16 bases between them. The DNA for the CDR3 is TGTGCCAGCAGCCTTCCTTCCCCTGGTAATGAGCAGTTCTTC. This sequence encodes CASSLPSPGNEQFF.

V usage is TRBV6-1 and J usage is TRBJ1-4; 7 bases are shared with TRBD1. The CDR3 spans 14 residues. Germline values: CDR1 MNHNS, CDR2 SASEGT. Germline trimming cut 6 bases from V and 8 bases from J; bases unmatched to any gene: 9. CDR3 sequence (DNA): TGTGCCAGCAGGGAAACAGGGGCGAGGGAAAAACTGTTTTTT. Translation gives CASRETGAREKLFF.

This rearrangement joins TRBV11-3 to TRBJ2-1, with TRBD1 as a possible D gene (7 bases). Germline lookup yields CDR1 SGHNT and CDR2 YENEEA. The CDR3 contains 14 residues. The V end was cut by 3 bases, the J end by 5 bases, with 11 bases between. The CDR3 coding sequence is TGTGCCAGCAGCTTGCGGGACAGAGACAATGAGCAGTTCTTC. Translated, it gives CASSLRDRDNEQFF.

This chain links TRBV11-2 with TRBJ1-2; D gene unclear. V shed 4 bases and J shed 4 bases, with 13 bases lying between them. Germline values: CDR1 SGHAT, CDR2 FQNNGV. This CDR3 has 14 residues. The CDR3 spells CASSYTDGIYGYTF. CDR3 DNA: TGTGCCAGCAGCTATACGGACGGCATCTATGGCTACACCTTC.

The chain couples TRBV6-5 to TRBJ2-1; TRBD1 agrees at 9 bases. CDR1 and CDR2 from the germline V gene are MNHEY and SVGAGI. This CDR3 is 15 amino acids long. V was pared by 8 bases and J by 9 bases, with 14 bases of the junction left unmatched. CDR3 DNA: TGTGCCAGCGCGAAGCGGGACAGGGTTTTTTTTGAGCAGTTCTTC. The encoded protein is CASAKRDRVFFEQFF.

This chain uses TRBV30 with TRBJ1-2; TRBD1 matches 7 bases. The CDR3 totals 13 residues. V was pared by 4 bases and J by 8 bases, with 10 bases of the junction left unmatched. Per the germline V gene, CDR1 is GTSNPN and CDR2 is SVGIG (reference sequence). The CDR3 nucleotides read TGTGCCTGGAATTCCAGGGGGGAGGGAGGCTACACCTTC. Its protein is CAWNSRGEGGYTF.

This clone was observed a single time. The genes are TRBV7-9 and TRBJ1-5; tentative D call: TRBD1 (6 bases). Germline lookup yields CDR1 SEHNR and CDR2 FQNEAQ (reference sequence). This CDR3 spans 15 amino acids. Trimming took off 3 bases at V and 4 bases at J, with 13 bases between the two ends. The CDR3 sequence is CASSLGGPTNQPQHF. CDR3 coding DNA: TGTGCCAGCAGCTTGGGGGGCCCGACGAATCAGCCCCAGCATTTT.

The chain couples TRBV5-1 to TRBJ2-7; 7 bases agree with TRBD2. This CDR3 comprises 15 residues. Germline V lookup: CDR1 SGHRS, CDR2 YFSETQ. Trimming cost V 0 bases and J 2 bases; bases outside gene matches: 5. The CDR3 spells CASSLGGGSTYEQYF. The CDR3 coding sequence is TGCGCCAGCAGCTTGGGGGGAGGGAGCACCTACGAGCAGTACTTC.

The genes are TRBV7-9 and TRBJ1-2; possible D gene TRBD1, 5 bases. The V gene lost 6 bases and the J gene lost 7 bases, with 15 bases spanning the gap. The CDR3 has 13 residues. The germline gives CDR1 SEHNR, CDR2 FQNEAQ (reference sequence). CDR3 DNA: TGTGCCAGCAGGTCCACTAGGGGAGGTGGCTACACCTTC. Translating it yields CASRSTRGGGYTF.

This chain links TRBV19 with TRBJ2-3, with 14 bases matching TRBD2. CDR1 and CDR2 from the germline V gene are LNHDA and SQIVND (reference sequence). The CDR3 runs 17 residues. J gave up 6 bases and V 3 bases, and 8 bases lay outside the gene matches. The CDR3 sequence: CASSIRTSGGPSDTQYF. The CDR3, as DNA: TGTGCCAGTAGTATCCGGACTAGCGGGGGGCCGTCGGATACGCAGTATTTT.

The V and J genes are TRBV18 and TRBJ2-1; 10 nucleotides line up with TRBD2. This CDR3 contains 16 residues. V shed 3 bases and J 8 bases; nucleotides not matched to a gene: 10. Per germline, CDR1 KGHSH and CDR2 LQKENI. The CDR3: CASSPMSAGGRYEQFF. Written as DNA, the CDR3 is TGTGCCAGCTCACCGATGTCAGCGGGGGGGCGGTATGAGCAGTTCTTC.

The chain combines TRBV9 with TRBJ2-3; 12 bases match TRBD1. CDR1 and CDR2 from the germline V gene are SGDLS and YYNGEE. The CDR3 totals 16 residues. Germline trimming cut 4 bases from V and 6 bases from J; bases unmatched to any gene: 9. Written as DNA, the CDR3 is TGTGCCAGCAGCCCGGGGGACAGGGGGCGCGCGGATACGCAGTATTTT. Translation gives CASSPGDRGRADTQYF.

As DNA, the CDR3 is TGTGCCAGCAGCTTAGCGGGAGGGTACGGTGAGCAGTACTTC. Translation gives CASSLAGGYGEQYF. The rearrangement links TRBV7-3 to TRBJ2-5; 9 bases map to TRBD2. CDR1 is SGHTA and CDR2 is FQGTGA in the germline V gene. This CDR3 has 14 residues. The ends lost 2 bases at V and 11 bases at J; junction bases unmatched: 9.

This chain connects TRBV6-5 to TRBJ2-2; D gene uncertain. Germline loops: CDR1 MNHEY, CDR2 SVGAGI. V lost 2 bases to trimming and J lost 2 bases, with 3 bases between them. The CDR3 is made up of 13 amino acids. The chain's CDR3 is CASSYPNTGELFF. The CDR3 DNA reads as TGTGCCAGCAGTTACCCAAACACCGGGGAGCTGTTTTTT.

V usage is TRBV5-1 and J usage is TRBJ2-7; D is possibly TRBD1 or TRBD2 (5 bases each). V lost 3 bases to trimming and J lost 4 bases, with 17 bases between them. The length of the CDR3 is 15 residues. The germline CDR1 and CDR2 sequences are SGHRS and YFSETQ. The CDR3 reads CASSYPGLGDYEQYF. In nucleotides, the CDR3 is TGCGCCAGCAGCTACCCGGGTCTGGGGGATTACGAGCAGTACTTC.